This TCR beta chain was identified in a study of vaccination and CD4 T cells after COVID-19 (dated by TCRdb to the early 2020s). About the study as a whole: Every convalescent patient had a positive nasal swab PCR test for SARS-CoV-2, with mild disease in nine patients and severe disease in one. The convalescent cohort included six males and four females, with two Hispanic individuals, seven Caucasians, two Asians and one multiracial person. Post-COVID blood samples from convalescent patients were collected a median of roughly 100 days after diagnosis, with a range of 35 to 161 days. Participants got two doses of the Pfizer-BioNTech BNT162b2 vaccine (n=8) or two doses of the Moderna mRNA-1273 vaccine (n=2). In control cultures, a CEFX viral epitope pool was used as positive control, an HIV-1 Nef peptide pool was used as negative control, or no peptide was added. Post-vaccine blood samples were collected a median of about 69 days after the second vaccine dose, ranging from 14 to 241 days. For stimulating the cultures, overlapping spike peptide pools were used, derived from SARS-CoV-2 as well as from the common cold coronaviruses HCoV-NL63, HCoV-OC43 and HCoV-229E. In approximately ten COVID-19 convalescent patients and 4 infection-naive healthy vaccine recipients, the spike-specific CD4+ TCR repertoire before mRNA vaccination was compared with the repertoire after mRNA vaccination.

This clonotype turned up a few times. This receptor's antigen is unknown. Base qualities were left out, and no much larger clone turns up one base away. V sheds 6 bases and J sheds 6 bases, leaving 11 bases between their ends. The CDR3 numbers 12 residues from cysteine through phenylalanine. Of all the DNA, just the CDR3 is kept, 36 bases in frame from base 1. CDR1 MNHNS and CDR2 SASEGT were looked up in the germline V gene. The investigation overall reported the following: Among the post-vaccine SARS-CoV-2-reactive clones in convalescent patients, a median about 89% showed up only after vaccination, which suggests vaccine-specific priming. The median count of SARS-CoV-2-reactive clonotypes went up from 20 to 25 after infection to a few dozen after vaccination, although the change was not significant. The number of convalescent patients in the study was relatively small, and the study did not examine early timepoints following natural infection. Of the vaccine-specific clones found in convalescent patients, nearly all (304 of 307) were mono-reactive for SARS-CoV-2 spike instead of being cross-reactive with common cold coronaviruses.

Libraries were prepared through PCR. At the Johns Hopkins FTIC core, DNA from the cultured CD4+ T cells underwent TCR sequencing with the Oncomine TCR Beta short-read assay. Genomic DNA was extracted from the cultured CD4+ T cells with the QIAamp micro DNA kit. Oncomine TCR Beta libraries made from cultured CD4+ T cells were pooled using unique dual indexes and sequenced on an Illumina iSeq 100. Under the source paper's analysis protocol: Non-productive sequences were removed, and CDR3s that did not start with C, did not end with F or W, or were shorter than 7 amino acids were discarded. Antigen-specific clonotypes were identified with the MANAFEST web application by comparing peptide-stimulated wells with reference and other culture wells. For a clone to be called positive, the clone needed an FDR below 0.05, an odds ratio above 5, and a productive frequency above 0.1% in at least two of three replicate wells. A clonotype counted as cross-reactive if it showed significant expansion both in the SARS-CoV-2 spike wells and in at least one common cold coronavirus spike condition. CDR3 homology was assessed with Levenshtein distances (stringdist) and unrooted phylogenetic trees (ape) in R version 3.6.1. TCRdb passed the public sequencing reads through fastp at Q25 and MiXCR, retaining productive beta sequences. Identical CDR3 protein sequences are pooled into one entry, listed with their most common genes and DNA. TCRdb, not the authors, supplied the V and J calls. The sample profile shows some 20,000 distinct CDR3 sequences; 30% to 40% of them were found once. The ten largest account for about 15% of the sample.

In the paper's terms, the treatment or condition label means: approximately nine-day PBMC culture with coronavirus spike peptide pools or control peptides (ViraFEST assay). The ViraFEST assay was used in the study, in which antigen-specific T cells were expanded with peptide pools and expanded clonotypes were subsequently identified by TCR sequencing. The positive SARS-CoV-2 PCR tests of the convalescent patients were dated from March to December 2020, before the Alpha, Beta and Delta variants emerged in the United States. Roughly 2.1 million PBMCs per well were cultured in IMDM with 5% human AB serum and roughly 9.3 IU/ml IL-2, plus 10 ug/ml peptide pools. Half of the culture medium was replaced with fresh IL-2-containing medium on days 3 and 7. CD4+ T cells were isolated after around ten days of culture through negative selection using the EasySep CD4+ T cell isolation kit. PBMCs were separated from whole blood using Ficoll-Paque Plus gradient centrifugation and then either used fresh or cryopreserved at -140C. Each culture condition was generally run in triplicate wells.

The clonotype was recovered from a human donor with COVID-19. The rearrangement combines TRBV6-1 with TRBJ1-2; the D gene identity is not certain. What was sequenced was cultured CD4+ T cells from blood. The DNA is TGTGCCAGCAGGGTTCTTGGGGATGGCTACACCTTC. Translated, it gives CASRVLGDGYTF.